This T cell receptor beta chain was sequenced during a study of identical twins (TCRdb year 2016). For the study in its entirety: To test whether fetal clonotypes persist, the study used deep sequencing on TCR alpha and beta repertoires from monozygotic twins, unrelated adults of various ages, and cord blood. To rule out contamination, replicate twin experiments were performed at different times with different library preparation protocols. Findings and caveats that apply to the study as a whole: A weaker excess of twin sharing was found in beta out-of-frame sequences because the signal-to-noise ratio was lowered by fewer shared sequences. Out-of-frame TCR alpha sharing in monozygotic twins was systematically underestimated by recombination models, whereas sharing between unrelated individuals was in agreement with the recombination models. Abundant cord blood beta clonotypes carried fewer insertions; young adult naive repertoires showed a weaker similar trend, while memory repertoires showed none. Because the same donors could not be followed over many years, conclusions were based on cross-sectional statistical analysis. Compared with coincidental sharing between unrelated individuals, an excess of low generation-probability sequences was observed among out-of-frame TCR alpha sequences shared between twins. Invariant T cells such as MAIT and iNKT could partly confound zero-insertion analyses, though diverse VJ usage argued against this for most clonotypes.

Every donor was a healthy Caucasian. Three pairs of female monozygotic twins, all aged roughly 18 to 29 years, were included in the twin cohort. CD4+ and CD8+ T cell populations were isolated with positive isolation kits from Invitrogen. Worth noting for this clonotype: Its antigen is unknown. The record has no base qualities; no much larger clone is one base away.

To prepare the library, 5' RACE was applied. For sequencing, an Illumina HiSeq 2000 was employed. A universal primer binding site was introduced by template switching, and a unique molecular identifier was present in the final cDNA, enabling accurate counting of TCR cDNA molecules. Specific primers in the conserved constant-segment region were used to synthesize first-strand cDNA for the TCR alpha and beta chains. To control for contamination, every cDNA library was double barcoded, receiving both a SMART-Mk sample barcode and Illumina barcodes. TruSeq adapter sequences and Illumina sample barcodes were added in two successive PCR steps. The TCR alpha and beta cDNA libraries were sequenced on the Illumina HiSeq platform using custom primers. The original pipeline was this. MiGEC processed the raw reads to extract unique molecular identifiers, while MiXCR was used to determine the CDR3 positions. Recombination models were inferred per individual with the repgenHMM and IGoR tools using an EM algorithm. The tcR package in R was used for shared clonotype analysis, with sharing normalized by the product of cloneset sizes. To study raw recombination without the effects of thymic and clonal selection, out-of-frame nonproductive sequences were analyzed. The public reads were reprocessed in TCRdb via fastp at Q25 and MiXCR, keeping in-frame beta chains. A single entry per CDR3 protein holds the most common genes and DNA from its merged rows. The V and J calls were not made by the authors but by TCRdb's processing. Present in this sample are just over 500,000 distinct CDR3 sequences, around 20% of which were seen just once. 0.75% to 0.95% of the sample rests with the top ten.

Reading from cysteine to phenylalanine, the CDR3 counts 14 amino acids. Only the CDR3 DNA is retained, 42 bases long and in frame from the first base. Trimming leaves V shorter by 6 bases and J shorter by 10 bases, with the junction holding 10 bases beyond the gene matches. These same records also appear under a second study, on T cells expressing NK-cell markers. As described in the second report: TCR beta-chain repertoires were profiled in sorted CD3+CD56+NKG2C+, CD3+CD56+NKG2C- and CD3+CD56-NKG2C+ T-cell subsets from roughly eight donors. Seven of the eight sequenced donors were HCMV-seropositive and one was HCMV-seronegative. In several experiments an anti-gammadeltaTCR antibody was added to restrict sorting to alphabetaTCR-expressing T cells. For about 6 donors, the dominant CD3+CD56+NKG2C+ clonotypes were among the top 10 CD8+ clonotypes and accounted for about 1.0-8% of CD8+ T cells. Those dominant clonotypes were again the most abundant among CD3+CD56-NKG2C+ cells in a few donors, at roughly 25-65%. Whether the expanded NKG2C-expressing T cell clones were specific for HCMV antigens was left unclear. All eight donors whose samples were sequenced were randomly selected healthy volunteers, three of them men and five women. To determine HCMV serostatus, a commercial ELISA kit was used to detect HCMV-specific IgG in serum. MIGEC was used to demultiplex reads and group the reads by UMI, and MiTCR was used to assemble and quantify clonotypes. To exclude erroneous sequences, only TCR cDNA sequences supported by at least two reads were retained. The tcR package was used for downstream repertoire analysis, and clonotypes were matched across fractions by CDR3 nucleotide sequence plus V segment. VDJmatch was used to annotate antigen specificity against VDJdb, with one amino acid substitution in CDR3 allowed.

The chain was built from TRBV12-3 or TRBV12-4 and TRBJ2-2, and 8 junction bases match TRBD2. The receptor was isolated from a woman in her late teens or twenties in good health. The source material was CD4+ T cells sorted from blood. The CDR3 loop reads CASSRTSSFLELFF. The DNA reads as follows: TGTGCCAGCAGCCGGACTAGCAGTTTTTTGGAGCTGTTTTTT.